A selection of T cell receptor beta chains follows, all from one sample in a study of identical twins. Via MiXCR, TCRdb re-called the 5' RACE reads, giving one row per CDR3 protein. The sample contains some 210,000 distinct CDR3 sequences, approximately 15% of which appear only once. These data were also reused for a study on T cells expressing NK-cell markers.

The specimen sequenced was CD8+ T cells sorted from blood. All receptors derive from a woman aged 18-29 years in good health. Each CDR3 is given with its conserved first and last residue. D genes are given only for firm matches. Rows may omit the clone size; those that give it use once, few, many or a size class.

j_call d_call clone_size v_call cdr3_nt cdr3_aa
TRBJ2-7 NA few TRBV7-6 TGTGCCAGCAGTTTATCTCCTACCTACGAGCAGTACTTC CASSLSPTYEQYF
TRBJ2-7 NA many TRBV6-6 TGTGCCACAGGAAGGAGCGGCGACGAGCAGTACTTC CATGRSGDEQYF
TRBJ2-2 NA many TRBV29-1 TGCAGCGTTGCTGCCGGGGAGCTGTTTTTT CSVAAGELFF
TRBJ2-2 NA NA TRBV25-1 TGTGCCAGCAGTGAACGGGTGGGGGGCACCGGGGAGCTGTTTTTT CASSERVGGTGELFF
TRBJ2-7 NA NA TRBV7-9 TGTGCCAGCAGCTTAGGGGCAGGGGTCGCCAACGAGCAGTACTTC CASSLGAGVANEQYF
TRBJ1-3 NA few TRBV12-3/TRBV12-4 TGTGCCAGCAGTTTAGGACAGGAGGGAAACACCATATATTTT CASSLGQEGNTIYF
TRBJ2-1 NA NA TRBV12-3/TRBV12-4 TGTGCCAGCAGTTTAGGGGGGCCTCCCAATGAGCAGTTCTTC CASSLGGPPNEQFF
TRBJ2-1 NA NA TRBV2 TGTGCCAGCAGTTTTCGCGGGCAAGTGGCGAATGAGCAGTTCTTC CASSFRGQVANEQFF
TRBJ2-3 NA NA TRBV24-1 TGTGCCACCAGTGATTTCGGCCTTACGCAGTATTTT CATSDFGLTQYF
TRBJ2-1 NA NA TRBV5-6 TGTGCCAGCAGCTTCTCCGCCGGGGACGGACTTTCCTACAATGAGCAGTTCTTC CASSFSAGDGLSYNEQFF
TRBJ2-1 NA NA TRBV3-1 TGTGCCAGCAGCCAAGAGGGAGACAATGAGCAGTTCTTC CASSQEGDNEQFF
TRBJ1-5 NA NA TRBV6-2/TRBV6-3 TGTGCCAGCCGTGCTGGGGGGCCCCAGCATTTT CASRAGGPQHF